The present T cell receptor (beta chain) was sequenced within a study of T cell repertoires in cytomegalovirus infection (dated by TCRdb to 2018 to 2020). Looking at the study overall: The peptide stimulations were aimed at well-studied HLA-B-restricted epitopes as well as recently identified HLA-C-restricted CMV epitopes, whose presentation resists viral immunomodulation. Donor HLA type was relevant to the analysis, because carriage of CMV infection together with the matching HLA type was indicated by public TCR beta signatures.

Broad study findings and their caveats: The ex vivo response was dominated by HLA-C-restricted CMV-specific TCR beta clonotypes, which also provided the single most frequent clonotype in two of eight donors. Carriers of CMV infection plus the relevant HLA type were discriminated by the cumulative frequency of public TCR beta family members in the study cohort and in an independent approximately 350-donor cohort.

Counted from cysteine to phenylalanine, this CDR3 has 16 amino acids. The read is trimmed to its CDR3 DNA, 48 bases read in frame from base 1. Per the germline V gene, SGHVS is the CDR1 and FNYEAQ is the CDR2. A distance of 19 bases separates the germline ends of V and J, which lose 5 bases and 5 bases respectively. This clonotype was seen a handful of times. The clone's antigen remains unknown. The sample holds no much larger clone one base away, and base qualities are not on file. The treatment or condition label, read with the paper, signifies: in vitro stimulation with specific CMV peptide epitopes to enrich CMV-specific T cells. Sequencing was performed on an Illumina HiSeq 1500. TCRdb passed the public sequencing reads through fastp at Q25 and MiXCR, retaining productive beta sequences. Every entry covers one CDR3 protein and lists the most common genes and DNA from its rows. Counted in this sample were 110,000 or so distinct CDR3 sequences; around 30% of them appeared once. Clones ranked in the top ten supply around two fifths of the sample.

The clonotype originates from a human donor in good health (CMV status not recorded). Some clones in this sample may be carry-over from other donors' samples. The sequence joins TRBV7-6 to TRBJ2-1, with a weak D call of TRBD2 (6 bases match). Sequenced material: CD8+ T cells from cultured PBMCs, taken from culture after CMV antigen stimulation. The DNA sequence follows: TGTGCCAGCAGCCCCCCGGCCACGGGACTCAACAATGAGCAGTTCTTC. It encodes CASSPPATGLNNEQFF.